The present TCR beta chain was sequenced within a study of cytomegalovirus exposure and HLA in healthy donors. Study outcomes and limitations: Among the most significant clusters, several appeared linked to common viral pathogens in a later analysis. Apparent HLA restriction characterized most CMV-associated TCR beta chains in a later analysis.

The PCR was carried out with 60 Vbeta primers and 13 Jbeta primers. Using immunoSEQ multiplex PCR, the repertoire was profiled, and TCRdb retains in-frame clones only, with some absent. The sample holds more than 95,000 clones, under 12% seen once. This clone was seen more than once but under ten times. Its target is not known. The specimen was PBMCs. This receptor was obtained from a woman under 30 in good health and CMV-seropositive.

CDR3 sequence: CSVPTGETGELFF. The DNA for the CDR3 is TGCAGCGTTCCTACGGGGGAAACCGGGGAGCTGTTTTTT. The gene calls are TRBV29-1 and TRBJ2-2, with D possibly being TRBD2 (6 bases). Trimming took 5 bases from V and 5 from J, leaving 12 bases between them. This CDR3 spans 13 amino acids. Germline CDR1 reads SQVTM; CDR2 reads ANQGSEA.